The next 28 T cell receptor beta chains were all read from a single sample in a study of molecular identifiers for immune sequencing clone quantification. TCRdb processed the PCR reads anew with MiXCR; each CDR3 protein has one entry. In the table there are about 640,000 distinct CDR3 sequences, just under 20% of which are singletons. Source material: naive CD8+ T cells from blood, with Jurkat cell RNA spiked in. Subset meaning: FACS-sorted CD8+CD4-CCR7+CD45RA+ naive T cells. All receptors derive from a human donor in good health. Some libraries in this study had Jurkat cell RNA spiked in.

This clonotype came up many times. This chain connects TRBV12-5 to TRBJ2-3; the match to TRBD1 covers 7 bases. The CDR3 contains 15 residues. V gave up 4 bases and J gave up 4 bases; unmatched junction bases: 8. Germline V gene data show CDR1 as LGHNT and CDR2 as FRNRAP. CDR3 in amino acids: CASGSQQGLADTQYF. CDR3 coding DNA: TGTGCTAGTGGTTCTCAACAGGGGTTGGCAGATACGCAGTATTTT.

A word on this clonotype: Being one base from a much bigger clone, this may be a read error. CDR3: CASTPPGPYNERFF. The CDR3 DNA follows: TGTGCCAGCACCCCACCCGGGCCCTACAATGAGCGGTTCTTC. This rearrangement joins TRBV7-9 to TRBJ2-1; D gene uncertain. Germline-derived CDR1 and CDR2 are SEHNR and FQNEAQ (reference sequence). The CDR3 is 14 amino acids.

In this sample, this clonotype turned up many times. The chain joins TRBV20-1 to TRBJ2-7; D call uncertain. The CDR3 sequence is 11 residues long. Germline CDR1 is DFQATT and CDR2 is SNEGSKA (reference sequence). V lost 4 bases and J lost 2, with 6 bases in between. The CDR3 is CSATSAYEQYF. The CDR3 DNA is TGCAGTGCTACCAGCGCCTACGAGCAGTACTTC.

This clonotype occurred a few times. The chain carries TRBV10-3 and TRBJ2-7, with no clear D. Germline CDR1 is ENHRY and CDR2 is SYGVKD. Trimming removed 6 bases at V and 6 bases at J, with 15 bases between. The CDR3 length is 13 residues. The CDR3 loop reads CAIRDPRVFEQYF. The CDR3 region has the DNA TGTGCCATCAGGGATCCACGGGTGTTCGAGCAGTACTTC.

This clonotype was counted at least ten times. The gene calls are TRBV25-1 and TRBJ1-1; D remains ambiguous. CDR1 MGHDK and CDR2 SYGVNS come from the germline V gene. Trimming removed 1 base at V and 6 bases at J, with 15 bases between. The CDR3 totals 15 residues. CDR3 region: CASSESPAAMAEAFF. The CDR3 nucleotides read TGTGCCAGCAGTGAATCCCCAGCGGCAATGGCTGAAGCTTTCTTT.

This clonotype appeared a few times. The chain couples TRBV20-1 to TRBJ1-1; maybe TRBD1 (6 bases). Germline assignment: CDR1 DFQATT and CDR2 SNEGSKA (reference sequence). CDR3 length equals 13 residues. V lost 0 bases and J 1 base, leaving 6 bases between the germline ends. CDR3 region: CSAREDRNTEAFF. In DNA, the CDR3 is TGCAGTGCTAGAGAGGACAGGAACACTGAAGCTTTCTTT.

The chain is built from TRBV30 and TRBJ1-1; maybe TRBD1 (6 bases). CDR3 length: 15 residues. The germline gives CDR1 GTSNPN, CDR2 SVGIG (reference sequence). Trimming removed 5 bases at V and 1 base at J, with 17 bases between. The CDR3 nucleotides are TGTGCCTGGGCCCTGGGTTTGGGGGCGAACACTGAAGCTTTCTTT. Its protein product is CAWALGLGANTEAFF.

In this sample, this clonotype turned up many times. V and J are TRBV30 and TRBJ2-3; tentative D call: TRBD2 (5 bases). The CDR3 is 14 amino acids. Germline CDR1 and CDR2: GTSNPN and SVGIG (reference sequence). Trimming stripped 2 bases from V and 2 bases from J, with 11 bases between. The CDR3 is CAWSLGLFTDTQYF. For the CDR3, the DNA is TGTGCCTGGAGTCTTGGACTGTTCACAGATACGCAGTATTTT. Together with reference TRBV30 and TRBJ2-3, the CDR3 gives the full variable domain: SQTIHQWPATLVQPVGSPLSLECTVEGTSNPNLYWYRQAAGRGLQLLFYSVGIGQISSEVPQNLSASRPQDRQFILSSKKLLLSDSGFYLCAWSLGLFTDTQYFGPGTRLTVL.

In the case of this clonotype: This clone may be a read error of a much larger clone one base away. The rearrangement links TRBV4-3 to TRBJ2-7; the D gene could be TRBD1 or TRBD2 (5 bases each). There are 14 residues in the CDR3. In germline, CDR1 is LGHNA, CDR2 YSLEER. The CDR3 loop is CAGSQESGTNEQYF. Written as DNA, the CDR3 is TGCGCCGGCAGCCAAGAATCGGGGACCAACGAGCAGTACTTC.

The chain couples TRBV27 to TRBJ2-7; TRBD2 matches at 8 bases. CDR3 length equals 14 residues. CDR1 is MNHEY, CDR2 SMNVEV, per germline (reference sequence). V was clipped by 3 bases and J by 5 bases; unmatched bases: 6. The CDR3 DNA is TGTGCCAGCAGTTTTAACGGGGGGGCGAACGAGCAGTACTTC. Translation: CASSFNGGANEQYF.

This clonotype was found a few times. The chain joins TRBV9 to TRBJ2-1, with 8 positions matching TRBD2. This CDR3 region has 18 residues. The J segment lost 0 bases and the V segment lost 4 bases, leaving 12 bases of the junction unmatched. Per the germline V gene, CDR1 is SGDLS and CDR2 is YYNGEE. Here the CDR3 reads CASSPGSGAPSSYNEQFF. CDR3 nucleotide sequence: TGTGCCAGCAGCCCAGGTAGCGGGGCCCCGAGCTCCTACAATGAGCAGTTCTTC.

The sample holds many counts of this clonotype. The chain links TRBV6-5 to TRBJ2-7, with D perhaps matching TRBD1 (6 bases). Trimming pared 6 bases from V and 4 bases from J, leaving 16 bases between. This CDR3 spans 14 amino acids. The V gene's germline CDR1 is MNHEY and CDR2 SVGAGI. The CDR3 DNA is TGTGCCAGCAGACAGGACAGAACCTTTTACGAGCAGTACTTC. This encodes CASRQDRTFYEQYF.

This clonotype was seen many times. J is TRBJ1-4 and V is TRBV5-8; D is perhaps TRBD1 (5 bases). The V end lost 0 bases, the J end lost 0 bases, and 18 bases lay between the germline ends. CDR3 length: 19 residues. CDR1 SGHTS and CDR2 YDEGEE come from the germline V gene. CDR3 residues: CASSLAVAGRLATNEKLFF. CDR3 DNA sequence: TGTGCCAGCAGCTTGGCCGTCGCAGGGAGATTAGCAACTAATGAAAAACTGTTTTTT.

Details on this clonotype: This may stem from a read error, because a much larger clone lies one nucleotide away. The chain is built from TRBV19 and TRBJ1-5; D is perhaps TRBD1 (6 bases). CDR3 length: 15 residues. The germline CDR1 and CDR2 sequences are LNHDA and SQIVND (reference sequence). V lost 1 base to trimming and J lost 3 bases, with 10 bases between them. DNA of the CDR3: TGTGCCAGTAGTATAGGGACAGCCTTCAATCAGCCCCAGCATTTT. Amino acids: CASSIGTAFNQPQHF.

This clonotype was seen many times. This chain links TRBV27 with TRBJ2-7; a possible D gene is TRBD1 (6 bases). V was clipped by 4 bases and J by 4 bases, with 17 bases between them. This CDR3 has 15 residues. Germline CDR1 is MNHEY and CDR2 is SMNVEV (reference sequence). The CDR3 region is CASSYRAGARYEQYF. As DNA, the CDR3 is TGTGCCAGCAGTTACCGGGCAGGGGCTAGGTACGAGCAGTACTTC.

This clonotype has a handful of counts. The rearrangement joins TRBV11-2 to TRBJ1-3; D call uncertain. Germline V gene data show CDR1 as SGHAT and CDR2 as FQNNGV. V was pared by 6 bases and J by 0 bases, with 9 bases between. This CDR3 spans 14 amino acids. The CDR3, as DNA: TGTGCCAGCAGTTCCTGGCCCTCTGGAAACACCATATATTTT. Translated, it gives CASSSWPSGNTIYF.

The chain combines TRBV4-1 with TRBJ2-1; 10 bases agree with TRBD2. The CDR3 is made up of 16 amino acids. Germline trimming cut 4 bases from V and 4 bases from J; bases unmatched to any gene: 7. Germline V CDR1 and CDR2: MGHRA, YSYEKL. CDR3 DNA sequence: TGCGCCAGCAGCCGTAGCCTAGCGGGAGCTTACAATGAGCAGTTCTTC. This sequence encodes CASSRSLAGAYNEQFF.

This clonotype was picked up many times. The chain joins TRBV6-2 or TRBV6-3 to TRBJ1-1, with D possibly TRBD1 on 5 matching bases. The length of the CDR3 is 17 residues. The V gene lost 2 bases and the J gene lost 3 bases, with 19 bases spanning the gap. Germline V gene lookup returns CDR1 MNHEY and CDR2 SVGEGT. CDR3 protein: CASSYPYDGGADTEAFF. The CDR3 coding sequence is TGTGCCAGCAGTTACCCCTATGATGGGGGAGCGGACACTGAAGCTTTCTTT.

In its sample, this clonotype was seen many times. The genes are TRBV5-6 and TRBJ1-1; 8 bases are a match to TRBD1. The germline gives CDR1 SGHDT, CDR2 YYEEEE. The CDR3 spans 20 residues. The V segment lost 0 bases and the J segment 1 base; nucleotides outside the gene matches: 17. The CDR3 DNA follows: TGTGCCAGCAGCTTGGGAGGACAGGGCCCACTAAATGGACCGAACACTGAAGCTTTCTTT. Its translation: CASSLGGQGPLNGPNTEAFF.

In its sample, this clonotype was seen many times. The chain links TRBV19 to TRBJ2-3, with TRBD2 identical over 11 bases. The V and J ends lost 3 bases and 3 bases, in that order; junction bases with no gene match: 5. The CDR3 contains 16 residues. Germline assignment: CDR1 LNHDA and CDR2 SQIVND (reference sequence). This CDR3 is CASSIGTSGITDTQYF. DNA for the CDR3: TGTGCCAGTAGTATTGGGACTAGCGGAATTACAGATACGCAGTATTTT.

This clonotype was seen many times. The chain uses TRBV5-5 and TRBJ2-7; D is possibly TRBD1 (6 bases). The CDR3 is 17 amino acids. The V gene lost 4 bases and the J gene lost 7 bases, with 27 bases spanning the gap. Germline V gene lookup returns CDR1 SGHKS and CDR2 YYEKEE (reference sequence). The CDR3 is CASSPGVGAPLLEEQYF. The CDR3 nucleotides are TGTGCCAGCAGCCCGGGTGTGGGGGCACCACTACTGGAAGAGCAGTACTTC.

In its sample, this clonotype ranks as medium-sized. CDR3 protein: CASSNLGTAFYYGYTF. CDR3 DNA: TGTGCCAGCAGTAACCTAGGGACAGCTTTTTACTATGGCTACACCTTC. This chain uses TRBV6-5 with TRBJ1-2; TRBD1 matches at 7 bases. Germline-derived CDR1 and CDR2 are MNHEY and SVGAGI. Unmatched junction bases numbered 12, after V lost 5 bases and J lost 3 bases. The CDR3 extends over 16 amino acids.

There are many counts of this clonotype. This chain connects TRBV3-1 to TRBJ2-2, with 10 bases lining up with TRBD1. This CDR3 has 16 amino acids. J gave up 2 bases and V 4 bases, and 4 bases lay outside the gene matches. From germline, CDR1 is LGHDT and CDR2 YNNKEL (reference sequence). DNA for the CDR3: TGTGCCAGCAGCCCCGACAGGGGGCTAAACACCGGGGAGCTGTTTTTT. This translates into CASSPDRGLNTGELFF. Full variable domain (outside the CDR3, taken from reference TRBV3-1 and TRBJ2-2): DTAVSQTPKYLVTQMGNDKSIKCEQNLGHDTMYWYKQDSKKFLKIMFSYNNKELIINETVPNRFSPKSPDKAHLNLHINSLELGDSAVYFCASSPDRGLNTGELFFGEGSRLTVL.

This clonotype was recorded at least ten times. The gene calls are TRBV7-8 and TRBJ2-7; TRBD1 is a possible D gene (8 bases). This CDR3 has 14 amino acids. V lost 1 base and J 4 bases, leaving 11 bases between the germline ends. Germline V lookup: CDR1 SGHVS, CDR2 FQNEAQ. The CDR3 loop is CASSLDRGGYEQYF. The DNA of the CDR3 is TGTGCCAGCAGCTTAGACAGGGGGGGATACGAGCAGTACTTC.

A note on this clonotype: A read error is possible here, since a much larger clone lies one base away. The V gene is TRBV6-5, the J gene TRBJ1-5; D ambiguous. The CDR3 length is 15 residues. Trimming took off 0 bases at V and 5 bases at J, with 11 bases between the two ends. Germline CDR1 and CDR2: MNHEY and SVGAGI. The DNA for the CDR3 is TGTGCCAGCAGTTACTCCCAACACGCGGATCAGCCCCAGCATTTT. Amino acids: CASSYSQHADQPQHF.

This clonotype was detected ten times or more. The rearrangement joins TRBV20-1 to TRBJ1-1; D gene unclear. Looked up from germline, CDR1 is DFQATT and CDR2 is SNEGSKA (reference sequence). The CDR3 covers 13 residues. Trimming pared 0 bases from V and 3 bases from J, leaving 8 bases between. The CDR3 reads CSARDLGYTEAFF. The CDR3 nucleotides read TGCAGTGCTAGAGATTTGGGGTACACTGAAGCTTTCTTT.

This clonotype was seen repeatedly, ten times or more. The chain links TRBV7-9 to TRBJ2-1; D ambiguous. Trimming removed 1 base at V and 3 bases at J, with 7 bases between. Germline assignment: CDR1 SEHNR and CDR2 FQNEAQ (reference sequence). This CDR3 has 14 amino acids. Here the CDR3 DNA reads TGTGCCAGCAGCTTAGAAGAGAACTACAATGAGCAGTTCTTC. Amino acids: CASSLEENYNEQFF. Supplemented by reference TRBV7-9 and TRBJ2-1, the full variable domain reads DTGVSQNPRHKITKRGQNVTFRCDPISEHNRLYWYRQTLGQGPEFLTYFQNEAQLEKSRLLSDRFSAERPKGSFSTLEIQRTEQGDSAMYLCASSLEENYNEQFFGPGTRLTVL.

This clonotype was detected a few times. Because it lacks the conserved phenylalanine or tryptophan at the end, this CDR3 is likely a read error. The V call is TRBV27, the J call TRBJ2-7, with TRBD1 matching 10 bases. This CDR3 comprises 17 residues. After removal of 7 bases from V and 2 bases from J, the junction contained 14 bases not matched to a gene. In germline, CDR1 is MNHEY, CDR2 SMNVEV (reference sequence). The CDR3 DNA reads TGTGCCAGCAAGAGCCTCCGACCGGGACAGGGGACCTACGAGCAGTACCTC. It codes for CASKSLRPGQGTYEQYL.